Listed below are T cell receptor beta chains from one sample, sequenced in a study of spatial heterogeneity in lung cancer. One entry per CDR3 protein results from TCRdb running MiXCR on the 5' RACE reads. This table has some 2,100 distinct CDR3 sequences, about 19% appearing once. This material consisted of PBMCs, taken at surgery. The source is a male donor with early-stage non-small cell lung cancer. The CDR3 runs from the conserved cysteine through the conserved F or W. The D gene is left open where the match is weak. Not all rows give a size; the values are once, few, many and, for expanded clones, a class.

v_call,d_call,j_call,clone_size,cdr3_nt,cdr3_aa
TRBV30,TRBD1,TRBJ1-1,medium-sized,TGTGCCTGGAGTCCACTGGACAGGGTGGGGGTTGAAGCTTTCTTT,CAWSPLDRVGVEAFF
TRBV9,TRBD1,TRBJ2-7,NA,TGTGCCAGCAGCGTAAACACAGGGGGCGAGCAGTACTTC,CASSVNTGGEQYF
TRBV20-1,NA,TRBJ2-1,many,TGCAGTGCCCACACGATACCCTACAATGAGCAGTTCTTC,CSAHTIPYNEQFF
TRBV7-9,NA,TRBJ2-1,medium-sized,TGTGCCAGCAGCTTGGATAGGAGTAGCTCCTACAATGAGCAGTTCTTC,CASSLDRSSSYNEQFF
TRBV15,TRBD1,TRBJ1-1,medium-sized,TGTGCCACCAGCAGAACGGACAGGAGGGACACTGAAGCTTTCTTT,CATSRTDRRDTEAFF
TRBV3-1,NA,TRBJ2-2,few,TGTGCCAGCAGCCACAGGGGGGACACCGGGGAGCTGTTTTTT,CASSHRGDTGELFF
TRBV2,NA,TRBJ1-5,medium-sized,TGTGCCAGCAGTGACAGGGAGGAAAGGGATCAGCCCCAGCATTTT,CASSDREERDQPQHF
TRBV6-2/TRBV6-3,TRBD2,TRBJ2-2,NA,TGTGCCAGCAGTTTCCTCGACCAGAGACTAGCGGGAGGAAACACCGGGGAGCTGTTTTTT,CASSFLDQRLAGGNTGELFF
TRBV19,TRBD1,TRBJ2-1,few,TGTGCCAGTAGTATCTTAACAGGGGTTTCCTCCTACAATGAGCAGTTCTTC,CASSILTGVSSYNEQFF
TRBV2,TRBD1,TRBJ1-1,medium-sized,TGTGCCAGCACCGGGACAGGGGGCGAAGACACTGAAGCTTTCTTT,CASTGTGGEDTEAFF
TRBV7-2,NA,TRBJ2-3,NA,TGTGCCAGCAGCTTAGTAGGAGGGAGCGCTAACACAGATACGCAGTATTTT,CASSLVGGSANTDTQYF
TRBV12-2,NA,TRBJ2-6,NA,TGTGCAAGTCGCTCGCCGGGACAGGGTGCAACTGGGGCCAACGTCCTGACTTTC,CASRSPGQGATGANVLTF
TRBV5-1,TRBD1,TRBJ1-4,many,TGCGCCAGCCAGAGGGGACAGGGGGAAATTGGTGAAAAACTGTTTTTT,CASQRGQGEIGEKLFF
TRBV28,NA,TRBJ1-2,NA,TGTGCCAGCAGTTTAAGACTCTATGGCTACACCTTC,CASSLRLYGYTF
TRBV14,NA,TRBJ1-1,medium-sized,TGTGCCAGCAGCCAGGTTGGCAGAGTGAACACTGAAGCTTTCTTT,CASSQVGRVNTEAFF
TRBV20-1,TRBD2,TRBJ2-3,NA,TGCAGTGCTCTAGCGGGAGGAAGCACAGATACGCAGTATTTT,CSALAGGSTDTQYF
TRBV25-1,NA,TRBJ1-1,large,TGTGCCAGCGCGTGGCTTACCCCACTGAGCACTGAAGCTTTCTTT,CASAWLTPLSTEAFF
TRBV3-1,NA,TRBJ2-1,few,TGTGCCAGCAGCCGAACGTGGGCGCAGCAGTTCTTC,CASSRTWAQQFF
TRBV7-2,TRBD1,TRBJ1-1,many,TGTGCCAGCAGGTTGACAGGGGCCCCTGAAGCTTTCTTT,CASRLTGAPEAFF
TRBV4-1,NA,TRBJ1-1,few,TGCGCCAGCAGCCAAGATCGGGTATACAGGCTTGAAGCTTTCTTT,CASSQDRVYRLEAFF
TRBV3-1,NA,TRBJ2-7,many,TGTGCCAGCAGCACCCGACAGTCCTACGAGCAGTACTTC,CASSTRQSYEQYF
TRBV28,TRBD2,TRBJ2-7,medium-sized,TGTGCCAGCAGTTTCAATCTAGCGGGAGTTAAGAAGGAGCAGTACTTC,CASSFNLAGVKKEQYF
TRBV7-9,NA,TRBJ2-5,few,TGTGCCAGCGGACCTTCGGGGGAGGAGACCCAGTACTTC,CASGPSGEETQYF
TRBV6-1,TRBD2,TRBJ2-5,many,TGTGCCAGCAGCCGACCCACTAGCGTAGGACAAGAGACCCAGTACTTC,CASSRPTSVGQETQYF
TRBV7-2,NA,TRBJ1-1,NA,TGTGCCAGCAGCTTCGACCCACACCCGAACACTGAAGCTTTCTTT,CASSFDPHPNTEAFF
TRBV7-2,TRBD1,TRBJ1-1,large,TGTGCCAGCAGCCCAAATCCGGGACAGGGGGCTGAAGCTTTCTTT,CASSPNPGQGAEAFF
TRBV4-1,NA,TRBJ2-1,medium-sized,TGCGCCAGCAGCCAAGGACTACGGGACAAGTCCTACAATGAGCAGTTCTTC,CASSQGLRDKSYNEQFF
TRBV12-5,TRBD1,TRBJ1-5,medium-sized,TGTGCTAGTGGTCCCGGACAGGGAGATAGCAATCAGCCCCAGCATTTT,CASGPGQGDSNQPQHF
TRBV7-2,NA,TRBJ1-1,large,TGTGCCAGCAGCCGACCGGGGCCGGGGACTGAAGCTTTCTTT,CASSRPGPGTEAFF
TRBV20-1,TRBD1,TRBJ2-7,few,TGCAGTGCTAGCGCCAGTAGGGGGACAGGGAAATACGAGCAGTACTTC,CSASASRGTGKYEQYF
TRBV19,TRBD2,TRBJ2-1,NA,TGTGCCAGTTCCCAGACTAGCGGAGATTACGATGAGCAGTTCTTC,CASSQTSGDYDEQFF
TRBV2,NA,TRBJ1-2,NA,TGTGCCAGCAGTGAAGGGATGAACTATGGCTACACCTTC,CASSEGMNYGYTF
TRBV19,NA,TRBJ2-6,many,TGTGCCAGTAATCCTAACCGTTCAAGAGGAGGTCTCTCTGGGGCCAACGTCCTGACTTTC,CASNPNRSRGGLSGANVLTF
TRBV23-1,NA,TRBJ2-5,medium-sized,TGCGCCACATCTCGCGTCCGACTTTGGGAGACCCAGTACTTC,CATSRVRLWETQYF
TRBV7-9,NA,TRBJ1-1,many,TGTGCCAGCAGCCTCCAGGGGAGTAACACTGAAGCTTTCTTT,CASSLQGSNTEAFF
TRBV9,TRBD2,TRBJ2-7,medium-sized,TGTGCCAGCAGCGCCCTCGCGGGAGAAGGTACGGACGAGCAGTACTTC,CASSALAGEGTDEQYF
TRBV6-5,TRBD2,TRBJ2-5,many,TGTGCCAGCAGCATAACTAGCGGGGCGTCCCAAGAGACCCAGTACTTC,CASSITSGASQETQYF
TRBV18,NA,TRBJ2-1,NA,TGTGCCAGCTCGCCTGTTCTGGCCATAAACAATGAGCAGTTCTTC,CASSPVLAINNEQFF